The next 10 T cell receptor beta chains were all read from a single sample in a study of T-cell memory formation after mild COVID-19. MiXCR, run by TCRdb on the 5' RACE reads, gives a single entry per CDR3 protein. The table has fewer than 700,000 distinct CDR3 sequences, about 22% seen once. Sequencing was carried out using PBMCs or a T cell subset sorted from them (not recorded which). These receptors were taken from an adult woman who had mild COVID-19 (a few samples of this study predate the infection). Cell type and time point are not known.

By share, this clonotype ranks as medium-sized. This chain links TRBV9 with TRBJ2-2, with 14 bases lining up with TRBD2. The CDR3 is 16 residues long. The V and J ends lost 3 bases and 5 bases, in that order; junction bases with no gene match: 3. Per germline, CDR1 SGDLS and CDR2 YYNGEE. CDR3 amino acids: CASSGLAGGGTGELFF. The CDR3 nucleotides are TGTGCCAGCAGCGGACTAGCGGGAGGGGGAACCGGGGAGCTGTTTTTT. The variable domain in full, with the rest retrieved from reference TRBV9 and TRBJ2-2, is DSGVTQTPKHLITATGQRVTLRCSPRSGDLSVYWYQQSLDQGLQFLIQYYNGEERAKGNILERFSAQQFPDLHSELNLSSLELGDSALYFCASSGLAGGGTGELFFGEGSRLTVL.

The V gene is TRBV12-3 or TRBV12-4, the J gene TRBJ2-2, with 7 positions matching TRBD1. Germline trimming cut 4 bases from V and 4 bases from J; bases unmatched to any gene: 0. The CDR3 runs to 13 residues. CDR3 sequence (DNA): TGTGCCAGCAGTTGGGACAGCACCGGGGAGCTGTTTTTT. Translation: CASSWDSTGELFF.

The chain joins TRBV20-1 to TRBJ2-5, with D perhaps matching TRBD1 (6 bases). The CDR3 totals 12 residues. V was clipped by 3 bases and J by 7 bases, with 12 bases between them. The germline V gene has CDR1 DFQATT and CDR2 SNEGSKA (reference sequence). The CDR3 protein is CSASEGVRTQYF. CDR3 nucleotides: TGCAGTGCTAGTGAGGGGGTGAGGACCCAGTACTTC.

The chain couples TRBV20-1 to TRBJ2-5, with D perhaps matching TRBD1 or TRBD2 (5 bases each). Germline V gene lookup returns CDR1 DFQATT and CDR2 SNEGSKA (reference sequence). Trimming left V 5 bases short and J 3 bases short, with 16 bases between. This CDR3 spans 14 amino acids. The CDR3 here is CSAGARATKETQYF. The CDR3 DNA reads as TGCAGTGCTGGGGCGCGGGCCACCAAAGAGACCCAGTACTTC.

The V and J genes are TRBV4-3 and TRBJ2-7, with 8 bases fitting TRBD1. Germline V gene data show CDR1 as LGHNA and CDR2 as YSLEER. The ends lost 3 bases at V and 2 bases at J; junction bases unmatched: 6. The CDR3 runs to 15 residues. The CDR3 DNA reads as TGCGCCAGCAGCCACGAGTTACAGGGGGCCTACGAGCAGTACTTC. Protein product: CASSHELQGAYEQYF.

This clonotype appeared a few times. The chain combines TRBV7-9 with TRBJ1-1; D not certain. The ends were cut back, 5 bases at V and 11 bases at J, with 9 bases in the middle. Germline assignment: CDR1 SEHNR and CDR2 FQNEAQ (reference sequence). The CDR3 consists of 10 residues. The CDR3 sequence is CASSPPWAFF. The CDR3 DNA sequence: TGTGCCAGCAGCCCACCTTGGGCTTTCTTT.

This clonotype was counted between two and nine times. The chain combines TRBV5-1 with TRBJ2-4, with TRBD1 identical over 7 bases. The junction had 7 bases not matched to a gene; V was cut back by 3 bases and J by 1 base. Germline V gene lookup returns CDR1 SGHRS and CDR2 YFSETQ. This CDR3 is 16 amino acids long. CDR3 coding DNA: TGCGCCAGCAGCTCGACAGGGACAGAGGCCAAAAACATTCAGTACTTC. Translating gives CASSSTGTEAKNIQYF.

The CDR3 loop reads CASWAGGHGTQYF. For the CDR3, the DNA is TGCGCCAGCTGGGCGGGGGGCCACGGGACCCAGTACTTC. V and J are TRBV5-1 and TRBJ2-5, with TRBD2 matching over 8 bases. The V gene's germline CDR1 is SGHRS and CDR2 YFSETQ. The CDR3 totals 13 residues. After removal of 7 bases from V and 7 bases from J, the junction contained 9 bases not matched to a gene.

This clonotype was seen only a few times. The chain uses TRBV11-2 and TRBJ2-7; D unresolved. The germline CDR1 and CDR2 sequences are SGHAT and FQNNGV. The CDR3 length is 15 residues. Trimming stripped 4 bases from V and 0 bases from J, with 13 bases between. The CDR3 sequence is CASSSTPVFSYEQYF. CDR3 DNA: TGTGCCAGCAGCTCGACTCCGGTGTTCTCCTACGAGCAGTACTTC.

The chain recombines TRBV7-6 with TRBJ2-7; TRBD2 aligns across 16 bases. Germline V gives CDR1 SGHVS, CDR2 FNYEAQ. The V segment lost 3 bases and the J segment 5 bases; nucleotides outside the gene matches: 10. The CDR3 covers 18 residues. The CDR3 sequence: CASSFGTSGGAGRDEQYF. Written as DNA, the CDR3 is TGTGCCAGCAGCTTTGGGACTAGCGGGGGGGCCGGAAGAGACGAGCAGTACTTC.